This T cell receptor (beta chain) came from a study of control samples from healthy donors and cancer patients. Trimming removed 1 base from V and 5 bases from J, with 10 bases in between. Per the germline V gene, CDR1 is LGHNT and CDR2 is FRNRAP. The CDR3 length is 14 residues. This clone was seen just once. Sequenced by immunoSEQ multiplex PCR; TCRdb stores in-frame clones only, minus some. The table shows about 150,000 clones, with around 95% occurring only once. The sequence came from a middle-aged man in good health. The chain joins TRBV12-5 to TRBJ2-3; D gene ambiguous. The sequenced sample was blood. The CDR3 here is CASGLGLTQDTQYF. The DNA of the CDR3 is TGTGCTAGTGGTTTGGGACTCACCCAAGATACGCAGTATTTT.